The rows below give T cell receptor beta chains drawn from one sample of a study of T cells in Graves' hyperthyroidism and ophthalmopathy. TCRdb used MiXCR to reprocess the multiplex PCR reads, holding one entry per CDR3 protein. The repertoire holds about half a million distinct CDR3 sequences, 15% to 20% seen once, with 45% to 50% in the top ten. The sample consisted of blood. Receptor source: a man between 40 and 49 years old with Graves' ophthalmopathy. The CDR3 runs from the conserved cysteine through the conserved F or W. The D gene is left open where the match is weak. Size is omitted from some rows. Given values are once, few, many or a class for expanded clones.

abundance	d_gene	v_gene	j_gene	CDR3aa	CDR3nt
.	TRBD2	TRBV19	TRBJ2-5	CASSSLAGDSETQYF	TGTGCCAGTAGTTCACTAGCGGGAGATTCGGAGACCCAGTACTTC
.	.	TRBV20-1	TRBJ2-5	CSARDGGVETQYF	TGCAGTGCTAGAGATGGAGGGGTCGAGACCCAGTACTTC
.	.	TRBV16	TRBJ2-6	CASSQSGTIGANVLTF	TGTGCCAGCAGCCAATCGGGTACAATTGGGGCCAACGTCCTGACTTTC
.	.	TRBV12-3/TRBV12-4	TRBJ2-7	CASSLQRSVEQYF	TGTGCCAGCAGTTTACAGCGATCTGTGGAGCAGTACTTC
.	.	TRBV7-8	TRBJ2-5	CASSLALALQETQYF	TGTGCCAGCAGCTTGGCGCTAGCGCTCCAAGAGACCCAGTACTTC
few	.	TRBV7-2	TRBJ2-7	CASSYRVMSEQYF	TGTGCCAGCAGCTATAGGGTCATGAGCGAGCAGTACTTC
few	.	TRBV6-5	TRBJ2-1	CASSYSISRAHNEQFF	TGTGCCAGCAGTTACTCGATATCCCGGGCCCACAATGAGCAGTTCTTC
.	.	TRBV4-1	TRBJ2-1	CASSGRDSRSYNEQFF	TGCGCCAGCAGCGGCCGGGACTCCCGCTCCTACAATGAGCAGTTCTTC
many	.	TRBV28	TRBJ2-5	CASSFTIQHQETQYF	TGTGCCAGCAGTTTCACAATTCAACACCAAGAGACCCAGTACTTC
.	.	TRBV7-9	TRBJ2-3	CASSFLTTTYSTDTQYF	TGTGCCAGCAGCTTCCTGACAACGACTTATTCCACAGATACGCAGTATTTT
.	.	TRBV25-1	TRBJ2-1	CASSEQRPSYRYNEQFF	TGTGCCAGCAGTGAACAGAGACCTAGCTACCGTTACAATGAGCAGTTCTTC
few	.	TRBV7-2	TRBJ1-5	CASSLEANRDQPQHF	TGTGCCAGCAGCTTAGAGGCCAACAGGGATCAGCCCCAGCATTTT
.	.	TRBV7-6	TRBJ1-5	CASSLRQLNQPQHF	TGTGCCAGCAGCTTAAGACAGCTCAATCAGCCCCAGCATTTT
few	TRBD1	TRBV4-1	TRBJ2-4	CASSQGALRGTKNIQYF	TGCGCCAGCAGCCAAGGCGCCCTCAGGGGGACCAAAAACATTCAGTACTTC
.	TRBD2	TRBV27	TRBJ2-1	CASSLWASGFRSPSITYNEQFF	TGTGCCAGCAGTTTATGGGCTAGCGGTTTCCGCTCCCCATCAATTACCTACAATGAGCAGTTCTTC
.	.	TRBV18	TRBJ1-5	CASSPWSTDYSNQPQHF	TGTGCCAGCTCACCATGGTCGACAGATTATAGCAATCAGCCCCAGCATTTC
.	.	TRBV9	TRBJ1-2	CAGRRQVNYGYTF	TGTGCCGGCCGGAGGCAGGTAAACTATGGCTACACCTTC
few	.	TRBV5-6	TRBJ2-1	CASSQIMRDNEQFF	TGTGCCAGCAGCCAGATTATGCGAGACAATGAGCAGTTCTTC
.	TRBD2	TRBV5-1	TRBJ2-2	CASRGGSDTGELFF	TGCGCCAGCCGCGGGGGTTCAGACACCGGGGAGCTGTTTTTT
few	TRBD1	TRBV6-1	TRBJ2-3	CASSPPGTGWLSGTDTQYF	TGTGCCAGCAGTCCTCCCGGGACAGGGTGGTTGTCGGGCACAGATACGCAGTATTTT
many	.	TRBV2	TRBJ2-1	CASSVFRNEQFF	TGTGCCAGCAGTGTTTTTCGGAATGAGCAGTTCTTC
many	.	TRBV7-2	TRBJ2-1	CASSLSDEQFF	TGTGCCAGCAGCTTATCTGATGAGCAGTTCTTC
many	.	TRBV2	TRBJ2-5	CASRGRAQETQYF	TGTGCCAGCAGAGGGCGTGCTCAAGAGACCCAGTACTTC
many	.	TRBV27	TRBJ2-7	CASSRDWTDYEQYF	TGTGCCAGCAGCCGGGATTGGACAGACTACGAGCAGTACTTC
many	TRBD1	TRBV2	TRBJ1-2	CASKETGGSGYTF	TGTGCCAGCAAGGAAACAGGGGGCAGTGGCTACACCTTC